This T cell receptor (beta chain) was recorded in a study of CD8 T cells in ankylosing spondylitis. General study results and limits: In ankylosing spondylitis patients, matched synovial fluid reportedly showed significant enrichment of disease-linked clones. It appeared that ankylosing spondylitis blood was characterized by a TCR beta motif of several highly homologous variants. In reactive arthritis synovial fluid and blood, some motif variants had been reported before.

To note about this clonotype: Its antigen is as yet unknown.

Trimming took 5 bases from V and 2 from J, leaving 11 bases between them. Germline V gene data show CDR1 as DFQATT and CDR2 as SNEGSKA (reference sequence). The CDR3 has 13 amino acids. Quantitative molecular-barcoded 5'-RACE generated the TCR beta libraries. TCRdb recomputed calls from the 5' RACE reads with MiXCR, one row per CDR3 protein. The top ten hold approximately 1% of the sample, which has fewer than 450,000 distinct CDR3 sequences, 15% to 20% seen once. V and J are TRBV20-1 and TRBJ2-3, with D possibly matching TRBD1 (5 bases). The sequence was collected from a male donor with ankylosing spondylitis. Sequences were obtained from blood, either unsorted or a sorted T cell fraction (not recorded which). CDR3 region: CSAQQDPTDTQYF. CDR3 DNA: TGCAGTGCTCAACAGGACCCCACAGATACGCAGTATTTT.